These 11 T cell receptor beta chains came from one sample sequenced in a study of cytomegalovirus exposure and HLA in healthy donors. PCR was performed using 60 Vbeta and 13 Jbeta primers. The method was immunoSEQ multiplex PCR; TCRdb's version includes in-frame clones alone and lacks a portion of them. The table records over 200,000 clones, 82% of them present only once. Sequences were obtained from PBMCs. These receptors came from a woman aged 40 to 55 in good health and CMV-seropositive.

The rearrangement links TRBV28 to TRBJ1-2, with 11 bases identical to TRBD1. From germline, CDR1 is MDHEN and CDR2 SYDVKM. This CDR3 region has 15 residues. With V trimmed by 5 bases and J by 4 bases, 6 bases remained unmatched. The CDR3 bases are TGTGCCAGCAGTACAGGACAGGGGGCAAGCTATGGCTACACCTTC. It codes for CASSTGQGASYGYTF.

V is TRBV29-1 and J is TRBJ1-1; 7 bases fit TRBD1. Per germline, CDR1 SQVTM and CDR2 ANQGSEA. This CDR3 region has 13 residues. V gave up 5 bases and J gave up 3 bases; unmatched junction bases: 6. The CDR3 region has the DNA TGCAGCGTTTATAACAGGGGTTACACTGAAGCTTTCTTT. This gives the protein CSVYNRGYTEAFF.

The genes are TRBV25-1 and TRBJ2-1; the D gene is possibly TRBD2 (5 bases). This CDR3 is 15 amino acids long. CDR1 and CDR2 (germline): MGHDK, SYGVNS. V was shortened by 7 bases and J by 7 bases, with 20 bases between the two germline ends. CDR3 loop: CASTPTLGVQNEQFF. Here the CDR3 DNA reads TGTGCCAGCACCCCAACTCTGGGAGTCCAGAATGAGCAGTTCTTC.

This clone appeared a single time. The V call is TRBV19, the J call TRBJ2-3; a weak D match, TRBD2 (5 bases). The CDR3 loop spans 14 amino acids. Germline V gene data show CDR1 as LNHDA and CDR2 as SQIVND (reference sequence). The V end lost 3 bases, the J end lost 2 bases, and 9 bases lay between the germline ends. CDR3 bases: TGTGCCAGTAGTATTAGGCTAGCCACAGATACGCAGTATTTT. It codes for CASSIRLATDTQYF. The variable domain in full, with the rest retrieved from reference TRBV19 and TRBJ2-3, is DGGITQSPKYLFRKEGQNVTLSCEQNLNHDAMYWYRQDPGQGLRLIYYSQIVNDFQKGDIAEGYSVSREKKESFPLTVTSAQKNPTAFYLCASSIRLATDTQYFGPGTRLTVL.

CDR3 amino acids: CASSQGGGVSNTEAFF. The CDR3 nucleotides read TGCGCCAGCAGCCAAGGGGGAGGGGTTTCGAACACTGAAGCTTTCTTT. The rearrangement links TRBV4-3 to TRBJ1-1, with a possible D match to TRBD1 (5 bases). Looked up from germline, CDR1 is LGHNA and CDR2 is YSLEER. V was clipped by 1 base and J by 1 base, with 13 bases between them. This CDR3 region has 16 residues.

A single count supports this clone. V and J are TRBV4-3 and TRBJ1-1; no reliable D call. This CDR3 contains 15 residues. The V end was cut by 0 bases, the J end by 8 bases, with 16 bases between. Germline V lookup: CDR1 LGHNA, CDR2 YSLEER. CDR3 sequence: CASSQDGGLLWEAFF. CDR3 nucleotide sequence: TGCGCCAGCAGCCAAGATGGAGGCCTTTTATGGGAAGCTTTCTTT.

The V call is TRBV30, the J call TRBJ1-5; the D gene is possibly TRBD1 (5 bases). The V gene lost 3 bases and the J gene lost 6 bases, with 15 bases spanning the gap. CDR3 length equals 14 residues. The V gene's germline CDR1 is GTSNPN and CDR2 SVGIG (reference sequence). The DNA for the CDR3 is TGTGCCTGGAGCCTCGGGGGGTCAGCTCAGCCCCAGCATTTT. This sequence encodes CAWSLGGSAQPQHF.

The V call is TRBV18, the J call TRBJ1-1, with 8 nucleotides matching TRBD1. The CDR3 runs to 14 residues. Germline V gives CDR1 KGHSH, CDR2 LQKENI. With V trimmed by 7 bases and J by 3 bases, 7 bases remained unmatched. The CDR3 loop is CASFQGAWDTEAFF. CDR3 nucleotide sequence: TGTGCCAGCTTTCAGGGGGCTTGGGACACTGAAGCTTTCTTT.

This chain joins TRBV27 and TRBJ1-1; D is possibly TRBD1 (5 bases). Looked up from germline, CDR1 is MNHEY and CDR2 is SMNVEV (reference sequence). V lost 7 bases, J lost 3 bases, and 12 bases lay in between. The CDR3 has 13 amino acids. Here the CDR3 reads CASTSGLYTEAFF. CDR3 coding DNA: TGTGCCAGCACCTCGGGACTATACACTGAAGCTTTCTTT.

The chain combines TRBV29-1 with TRBJ2-5, with D maybe TRBD2 (6 bases). Germline CDR1 SQVTM, CDR2 ANQGSEA. This CDR3 region has 12 residues. Deletions cut 6 bases from V and 4 bases from J, with 12 bases between. CDR3 bases: TGCAGCGTCGGAGGGGCTGGAGAGACCCAGTACTTC. This codes for CSVGGAGETQYF.

This chain uses TRBV11-2 with TRBJ2-7; TRBD1 agrees at 11 bases. J gave up 4 bases and V 5 bases, and 13 bases lay outside the gene matches. From germline, CDR1 is SGHAT and CDR2 FQNNGV. CDR3 length: 17 residues. CDR3 nucleotides: TGTGCCAGCAGCCAGTACCTCACCGGGACAGGGGGGTACGAGCAGTACTTC. It specifies CASSQYLTGTGGYEQYF.